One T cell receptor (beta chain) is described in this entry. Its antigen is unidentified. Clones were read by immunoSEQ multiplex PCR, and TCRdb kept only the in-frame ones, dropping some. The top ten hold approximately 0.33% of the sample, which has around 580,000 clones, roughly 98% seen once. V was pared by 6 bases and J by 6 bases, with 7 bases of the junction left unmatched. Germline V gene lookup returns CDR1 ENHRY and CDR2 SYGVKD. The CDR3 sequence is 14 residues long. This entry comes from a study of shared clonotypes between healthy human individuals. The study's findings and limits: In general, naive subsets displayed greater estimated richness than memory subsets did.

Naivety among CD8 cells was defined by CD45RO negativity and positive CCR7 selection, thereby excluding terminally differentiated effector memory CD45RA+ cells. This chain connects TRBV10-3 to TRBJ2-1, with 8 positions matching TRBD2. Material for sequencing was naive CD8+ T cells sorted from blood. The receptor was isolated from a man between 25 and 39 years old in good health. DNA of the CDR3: TGTGCCATCAGAGAAGCGGGAGAGAGCAATGAGCAGTTCTTC. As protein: CAIREAGESNEQFF.